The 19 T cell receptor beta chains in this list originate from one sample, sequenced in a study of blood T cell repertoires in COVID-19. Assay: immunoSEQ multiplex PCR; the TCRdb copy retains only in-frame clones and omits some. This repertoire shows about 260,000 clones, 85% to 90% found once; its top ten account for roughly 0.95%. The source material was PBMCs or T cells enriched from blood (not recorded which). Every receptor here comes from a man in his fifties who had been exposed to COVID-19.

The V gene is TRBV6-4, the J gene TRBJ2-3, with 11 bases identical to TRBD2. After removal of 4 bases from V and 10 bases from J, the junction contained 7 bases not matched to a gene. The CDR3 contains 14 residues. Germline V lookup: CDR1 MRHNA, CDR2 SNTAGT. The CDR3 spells CASSVQTSGVPQYF. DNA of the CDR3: TGTGCCAGCAGTGTCCAGACTAGCGGGGTCCCGCAGTATTTT.

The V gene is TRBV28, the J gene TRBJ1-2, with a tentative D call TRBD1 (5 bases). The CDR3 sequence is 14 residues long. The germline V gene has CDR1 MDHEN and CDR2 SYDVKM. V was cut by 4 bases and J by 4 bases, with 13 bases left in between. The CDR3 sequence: CASSSTGGGYGYTF. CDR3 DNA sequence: TGTGCCAGCAGTTCCACGGGGGGTGGCTATGGCTACACCTTC.

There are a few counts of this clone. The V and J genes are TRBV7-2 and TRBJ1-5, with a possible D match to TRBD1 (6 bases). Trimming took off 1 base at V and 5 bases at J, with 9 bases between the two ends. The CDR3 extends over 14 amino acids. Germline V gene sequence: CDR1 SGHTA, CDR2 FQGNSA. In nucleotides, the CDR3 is TGTGCCAGCAGCTTAGGAGGGGGGGATCAGCCCCAGCATTTT. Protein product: CASSLGGGDQPQHF.

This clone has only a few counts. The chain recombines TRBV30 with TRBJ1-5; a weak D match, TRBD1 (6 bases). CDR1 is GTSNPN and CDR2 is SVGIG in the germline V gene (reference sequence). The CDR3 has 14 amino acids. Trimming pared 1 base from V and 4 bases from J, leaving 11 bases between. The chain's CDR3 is CAWSGTARNQPQHF. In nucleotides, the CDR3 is TGTGCCTGGAGTGGGACAGCGAGAAATCAGCCCCAGCATTTT.

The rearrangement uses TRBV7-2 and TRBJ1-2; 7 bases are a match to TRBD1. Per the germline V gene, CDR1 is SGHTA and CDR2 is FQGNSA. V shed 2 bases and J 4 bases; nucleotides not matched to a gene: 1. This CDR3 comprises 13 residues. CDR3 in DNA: TGTGCCAGCAGCTTATCAGGGGGCTATGGCTACACCTTC. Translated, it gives CASSLSGGYGYTF.

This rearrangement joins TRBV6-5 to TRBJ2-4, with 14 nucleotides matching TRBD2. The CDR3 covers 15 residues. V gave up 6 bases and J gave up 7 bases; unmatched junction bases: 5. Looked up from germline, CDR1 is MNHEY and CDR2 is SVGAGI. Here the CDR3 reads CASSLGLAGGNIQYF. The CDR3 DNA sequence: TGTGCCAGCAGCCTAGGACTAGCGGGAGGTAACATTCAGTACTTC.

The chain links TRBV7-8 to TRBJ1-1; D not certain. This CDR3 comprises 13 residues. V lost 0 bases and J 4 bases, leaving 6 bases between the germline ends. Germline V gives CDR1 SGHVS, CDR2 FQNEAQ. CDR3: CASSLAVVTEAFF. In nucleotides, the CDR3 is TGTGCCAGCAGCTTAGCTGTAGTCACTGAAGCTTTCTTT.

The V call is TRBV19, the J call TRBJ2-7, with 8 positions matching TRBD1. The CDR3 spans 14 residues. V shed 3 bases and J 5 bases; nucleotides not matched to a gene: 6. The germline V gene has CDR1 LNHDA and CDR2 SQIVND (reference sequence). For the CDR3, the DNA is TGTGCCAGTAGTATTACTACAGGGGGTAACGAGCAGTACTTC. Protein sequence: CASSITTGGNEQYF.

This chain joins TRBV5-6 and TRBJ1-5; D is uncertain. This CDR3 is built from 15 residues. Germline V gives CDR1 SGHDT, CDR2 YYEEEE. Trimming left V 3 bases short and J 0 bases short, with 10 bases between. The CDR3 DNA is TGTGCCAGCAGCTCGGGAGCATATAGCAATCAGCCCCAGCATTTT. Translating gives CASSSGAYSNQPQHF. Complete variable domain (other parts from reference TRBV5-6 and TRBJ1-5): DAGVTQSPTHLIKTRGQQVTLRCSPKSGHDTVSWYQQALGQGPQFIFQYYEEEERQRGNFPDRFSGHQFPNYSSELNVNALLLGDSALYLCASSSGAYSNQPQHFGDGTRLSIL.

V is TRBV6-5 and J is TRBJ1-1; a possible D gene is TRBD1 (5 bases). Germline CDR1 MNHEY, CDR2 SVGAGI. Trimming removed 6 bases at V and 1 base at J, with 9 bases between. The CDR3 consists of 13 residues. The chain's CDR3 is CASRETENTEAFF. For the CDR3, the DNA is TGTGCCAGCAGAGAGACAGAGAACACTGAAGCTTTCTTT.

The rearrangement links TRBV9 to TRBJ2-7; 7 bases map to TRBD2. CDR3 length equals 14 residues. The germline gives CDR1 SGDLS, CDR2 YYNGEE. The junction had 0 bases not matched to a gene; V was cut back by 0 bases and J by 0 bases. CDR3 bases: TGTGCCAGCAGCGTAGGGGAGGGCTCCTACGAGCAGTACTTC. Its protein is CASSVGEGSYEQYF.

This CDR3 is CASSLVQVSYNEQFF. The CDR3 region has the DNA TGTGCCAGCAGCTTGGTTCAGGTTTCCTACAATGAGCAGTTCTTC. The J gene is TRBJ2-1, the V gene TRBV5-6; D is uncertain. V lost 0 bases and J 1 base, leaving 8 bases between the germline ends. This CDR3 has 15 amino acids. Germline V gene data show CDR1 as SGHDT and CDR2 as YYEEEE.

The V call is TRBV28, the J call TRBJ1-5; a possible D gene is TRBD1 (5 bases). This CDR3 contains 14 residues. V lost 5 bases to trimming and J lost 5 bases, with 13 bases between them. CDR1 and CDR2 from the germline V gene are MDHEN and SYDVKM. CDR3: CASSVGGTYQPQHF. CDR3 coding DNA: TGTGCCAGCAGTGTGGGGGGGACCTATCAGCCCCAGCATTTT.

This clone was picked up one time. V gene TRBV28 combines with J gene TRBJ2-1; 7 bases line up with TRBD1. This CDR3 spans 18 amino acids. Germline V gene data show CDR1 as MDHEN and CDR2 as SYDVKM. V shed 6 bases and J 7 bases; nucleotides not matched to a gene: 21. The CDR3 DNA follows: TGTGCCAGCAGACTTAACCGGGACAGTTTTTCCCGAGGTAATGAGCAGTTCTTC. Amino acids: CASRLNRDSFSRGNEQFF.

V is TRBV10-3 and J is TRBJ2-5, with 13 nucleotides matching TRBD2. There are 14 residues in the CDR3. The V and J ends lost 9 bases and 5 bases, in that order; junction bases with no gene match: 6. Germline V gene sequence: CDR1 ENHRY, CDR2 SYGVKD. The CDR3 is CAIGTSGAPETQYF. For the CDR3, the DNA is TGTGCCATTGGGACTAGCGGGGCCCCGGAGACCCAGTACTTC.

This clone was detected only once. The CDR3 loop is CASSFLPSGSYEQYV. CDR3 bases: TGCGCCAGCAGCTTTCTTCCTAGCGGGAGCTACGAGCAGTACGTC. The V gene is TRBV5-1, the J gene TRBJ2-7, with 10 nucleotides matching TRBD2. The germline gives CDR1 SGHRS, CDR2 YFSETQ. The CDR3 is 15 amino acids. J was trimmed by 3 bases and V by 2 bases; bases with no gene match: 5.

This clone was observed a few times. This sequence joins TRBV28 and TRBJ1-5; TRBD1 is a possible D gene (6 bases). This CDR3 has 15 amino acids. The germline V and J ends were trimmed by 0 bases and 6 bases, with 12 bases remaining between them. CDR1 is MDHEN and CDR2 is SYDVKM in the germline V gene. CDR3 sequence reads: CASSLWQGYGQPQHF. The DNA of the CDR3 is TGTGCCAGCAGTTTATGGCAGGGGTATGGTCAGCCCCAGCATTTT. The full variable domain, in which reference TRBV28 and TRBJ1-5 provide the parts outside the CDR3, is DVKVTQSSRYLVKRTGEKVFLECVQDMDHENMFWYRQDPGLGLRLIYFSYDVKMKEKGDIPEGYSVSREKKERFSLILESASTNQTSMYLCASSLWQGYGQPQHFGDGTRLSIL.

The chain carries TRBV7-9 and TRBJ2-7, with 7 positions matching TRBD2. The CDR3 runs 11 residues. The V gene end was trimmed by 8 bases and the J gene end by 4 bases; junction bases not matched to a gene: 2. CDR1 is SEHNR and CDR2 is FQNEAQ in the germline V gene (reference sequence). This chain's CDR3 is CASGREYEQYV. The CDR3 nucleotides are TGTGCCAGCGGGCGGGAGTACGAGCAGTACGTC.

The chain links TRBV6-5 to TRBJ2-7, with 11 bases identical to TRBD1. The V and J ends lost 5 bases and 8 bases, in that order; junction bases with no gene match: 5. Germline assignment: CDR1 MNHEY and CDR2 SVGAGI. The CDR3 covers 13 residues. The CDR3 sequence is CASSTRDRGKQYF. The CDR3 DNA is TGTGCCAGCAGTACCCGGGACAGGGGGAAGCAGTACTTC.